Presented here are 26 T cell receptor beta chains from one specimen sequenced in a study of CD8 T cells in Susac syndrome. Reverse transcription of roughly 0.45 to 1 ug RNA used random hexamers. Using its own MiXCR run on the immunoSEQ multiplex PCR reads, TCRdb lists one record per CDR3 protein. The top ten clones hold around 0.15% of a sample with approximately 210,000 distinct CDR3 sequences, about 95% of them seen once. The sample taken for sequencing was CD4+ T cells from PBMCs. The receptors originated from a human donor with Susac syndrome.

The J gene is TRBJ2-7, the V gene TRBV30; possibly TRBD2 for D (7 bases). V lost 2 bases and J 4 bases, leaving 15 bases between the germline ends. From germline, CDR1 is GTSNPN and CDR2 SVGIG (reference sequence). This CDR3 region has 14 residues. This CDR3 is CAWSWGGGRYEQYF. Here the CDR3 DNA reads TGTGCCTGGAGTTGGGGGGGCGGTCGGTACGAGCAGTACTTC.

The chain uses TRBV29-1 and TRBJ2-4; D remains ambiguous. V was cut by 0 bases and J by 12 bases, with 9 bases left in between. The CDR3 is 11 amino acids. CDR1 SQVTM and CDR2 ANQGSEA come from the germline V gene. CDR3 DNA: TGCAGCGTTGAAGAGGAGTGGGCTCAGTACTTC. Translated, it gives CSVEEEWAQYF.

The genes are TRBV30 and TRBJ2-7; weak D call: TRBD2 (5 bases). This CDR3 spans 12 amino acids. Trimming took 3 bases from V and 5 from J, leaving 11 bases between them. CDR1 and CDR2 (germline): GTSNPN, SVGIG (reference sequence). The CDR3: CAWSRGKDEQYF. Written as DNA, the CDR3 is TGTGCCTGGAGCCGAGGGAAGGACGAGCAGTACTTC.

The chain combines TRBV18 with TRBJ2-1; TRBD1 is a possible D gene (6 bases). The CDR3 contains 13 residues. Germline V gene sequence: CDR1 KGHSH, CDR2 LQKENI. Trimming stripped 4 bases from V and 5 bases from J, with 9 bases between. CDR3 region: CASSLRQDNEQFF. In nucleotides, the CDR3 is TGTGCCAGCTCACTCCGACAGGACAATGAGCAGTTCTTC.

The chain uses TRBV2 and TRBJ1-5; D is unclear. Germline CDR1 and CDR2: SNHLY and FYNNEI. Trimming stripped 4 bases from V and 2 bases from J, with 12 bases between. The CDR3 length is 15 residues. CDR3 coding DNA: TGTGCCAGCAGTGGGCCCGGCAGAGGCAATCAGCCCCAGCATTTT. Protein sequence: CASSGPGRGNQPQHF.

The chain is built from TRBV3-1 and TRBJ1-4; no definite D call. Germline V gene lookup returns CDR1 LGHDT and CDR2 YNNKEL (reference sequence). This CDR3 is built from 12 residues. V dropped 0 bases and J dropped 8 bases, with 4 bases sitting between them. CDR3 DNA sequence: TGTGCCAGCAGCCAAGAGGGGGAAAAACTGTTTTTT. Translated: CASSQEGEKLFF.

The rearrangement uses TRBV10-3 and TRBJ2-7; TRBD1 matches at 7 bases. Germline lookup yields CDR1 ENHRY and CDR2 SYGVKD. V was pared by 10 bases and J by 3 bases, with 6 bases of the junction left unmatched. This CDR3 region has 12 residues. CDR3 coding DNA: TGTGCCACCTCGGACAGGAGCTACGAGCAGTACTTC. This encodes CATSDRSYEQYF.

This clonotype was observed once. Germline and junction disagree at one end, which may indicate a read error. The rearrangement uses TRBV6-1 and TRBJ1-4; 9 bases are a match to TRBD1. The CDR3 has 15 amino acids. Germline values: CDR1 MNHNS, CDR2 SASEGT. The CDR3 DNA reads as TGTGCCAGCAGTGAACCGGGACAGGGAAATGAAAAGCTGTTTTTT. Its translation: CASSEPGQGNEKLFF.

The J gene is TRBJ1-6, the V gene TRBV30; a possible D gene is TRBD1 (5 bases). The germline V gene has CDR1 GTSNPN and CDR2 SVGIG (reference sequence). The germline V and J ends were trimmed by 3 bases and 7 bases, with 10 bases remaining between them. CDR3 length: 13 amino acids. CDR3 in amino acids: CAWRGGANSPLHF. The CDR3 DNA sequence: TGTGCCTGGAGAGGAGGGGCAAATTCACCCCTCCACTTT.

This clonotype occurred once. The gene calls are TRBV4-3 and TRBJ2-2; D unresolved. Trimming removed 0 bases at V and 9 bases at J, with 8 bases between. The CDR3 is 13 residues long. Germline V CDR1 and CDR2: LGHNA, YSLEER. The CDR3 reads CASSQDGGRELFF. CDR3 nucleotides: TGCGCCAGCAGCCAAGACGGCGGACGGGAGCTGTTTTTT.

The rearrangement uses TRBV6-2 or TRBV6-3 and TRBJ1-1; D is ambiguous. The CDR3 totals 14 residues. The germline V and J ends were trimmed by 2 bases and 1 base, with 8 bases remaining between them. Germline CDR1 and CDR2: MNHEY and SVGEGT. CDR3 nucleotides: TGTGCCAGCAGTTACGGGAACCCGAACACTGAAGCTTTCTTT. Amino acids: CASSYGNPNTEAFF.

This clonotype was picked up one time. CDR3 bases: TGTGCCAGCAGCCATCGGGGGGCTCCGACAGATACGCAGTATTTT. Translating it yields CASSHRGAPTDTQYF. The V call is TRBV3-1, the J call TRBJ2-3; weak D call: TRBD2 (7 bases). V lost 3 bases and J 3 bases, leaving 13 bases between the germline ends. Germline V CDR1 and CDR2: LGHDT, YNNKEL (reference sequence). This CDR3 comprises 15 residues.

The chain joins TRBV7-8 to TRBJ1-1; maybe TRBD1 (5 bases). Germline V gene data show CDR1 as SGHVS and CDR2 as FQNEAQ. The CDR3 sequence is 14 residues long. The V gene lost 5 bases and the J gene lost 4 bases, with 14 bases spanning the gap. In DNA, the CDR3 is TGTGCCAGCAGCCCCCATGGGGACGGCACTGAAGCTTTCTTT. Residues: CASSPHGDGTEAFF.

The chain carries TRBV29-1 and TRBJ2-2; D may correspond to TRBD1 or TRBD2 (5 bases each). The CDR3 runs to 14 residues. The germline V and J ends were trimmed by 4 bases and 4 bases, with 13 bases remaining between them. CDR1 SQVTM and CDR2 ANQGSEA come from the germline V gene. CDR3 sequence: CSVARGATTGELFF. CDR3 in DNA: TGCAGCGTTGCCCGAGGGGCAACCACCGGGGAGCTGTTTTTT.

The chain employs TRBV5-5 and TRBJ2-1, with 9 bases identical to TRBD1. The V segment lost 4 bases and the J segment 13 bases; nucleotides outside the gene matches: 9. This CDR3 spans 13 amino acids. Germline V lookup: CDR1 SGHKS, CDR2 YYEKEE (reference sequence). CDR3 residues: CASSHISGQGQFF. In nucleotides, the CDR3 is TGTGCCAGCAGCCATATATCGGGACAGGGACAGTTCTTC. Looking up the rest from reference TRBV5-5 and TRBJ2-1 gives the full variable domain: DAGVTQSPTHLIKTRGQQVTLRCSPISGHKSVSWYQQVLGQGPQFIFQYYEKEERGRGNFPDRFSARQFPNYSSELNVNALLLGDSALYLCASSHISGQGQFFGPGTRLTVL.

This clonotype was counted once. The CDR3 bases are TGTGCCTGGAAAGAAAAGGACAGGCTCAAAAACATTCAGTACTTC. This gives the protein CAWKEKDRLKNIQYF. The gene calls are TRBV30 and TRBJ2-4, with TRBD1 matching over 7 bases. CDR1 and CDR2 from the germline V gene are GTSNPN and SVGIG (reference sequence). V was clipped by 4 bases and J by 3 bases; unmatched bases: 9. The CDR3 is made up of 15 amino acids.

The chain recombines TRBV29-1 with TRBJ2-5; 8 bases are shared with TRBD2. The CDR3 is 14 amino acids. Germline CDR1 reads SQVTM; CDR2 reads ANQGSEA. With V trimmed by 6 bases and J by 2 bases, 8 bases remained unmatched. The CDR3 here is CSVSRRGAQETQYF. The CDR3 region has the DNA TGCAGCGTCTCGCGGCGGGGGGCGCAAGAGACCCAGTACTTC.

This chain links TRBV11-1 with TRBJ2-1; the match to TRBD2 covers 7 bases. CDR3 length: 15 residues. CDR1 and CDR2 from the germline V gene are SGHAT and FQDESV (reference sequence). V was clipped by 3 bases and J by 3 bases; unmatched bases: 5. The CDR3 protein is CASSFTGGSYNEQFF. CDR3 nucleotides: TGTGCCAGCAGCTTTACGGGCGGGAGCTACAATGAGCAGTTCTTC.

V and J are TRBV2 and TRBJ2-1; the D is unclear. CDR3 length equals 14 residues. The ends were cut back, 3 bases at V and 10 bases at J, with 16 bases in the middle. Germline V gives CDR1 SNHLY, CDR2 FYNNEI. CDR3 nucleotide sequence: TGTGCCAGCAGTGAGCTTAACCTACCCCAAGAGCAGTTCTTC. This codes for CASSELNLPQEQFF.

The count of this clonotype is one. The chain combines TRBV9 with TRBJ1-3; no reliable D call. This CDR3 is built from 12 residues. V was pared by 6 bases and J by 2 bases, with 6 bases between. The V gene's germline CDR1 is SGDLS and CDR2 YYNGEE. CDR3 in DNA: TGTGCCAGCACAGATACTGGAAACACCATATATTTT. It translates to CASTDTGNTIYF.

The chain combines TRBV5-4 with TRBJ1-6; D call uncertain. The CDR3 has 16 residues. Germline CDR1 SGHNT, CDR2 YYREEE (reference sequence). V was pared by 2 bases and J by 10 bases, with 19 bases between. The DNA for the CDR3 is TGTGCCAGCAGCTTTGGGCGGGTATTCGAGAAATCACCCCTCCACTTT. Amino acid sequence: CASSFGRVFEKSPLHF.

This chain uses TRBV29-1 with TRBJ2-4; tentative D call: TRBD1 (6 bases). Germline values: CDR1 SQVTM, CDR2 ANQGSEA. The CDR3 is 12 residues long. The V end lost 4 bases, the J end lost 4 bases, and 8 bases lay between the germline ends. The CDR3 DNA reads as TGCAGCGTTGGAGGGGGTAAAAACATTCAGTACTTC. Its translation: CSVGGGKNIQYF.

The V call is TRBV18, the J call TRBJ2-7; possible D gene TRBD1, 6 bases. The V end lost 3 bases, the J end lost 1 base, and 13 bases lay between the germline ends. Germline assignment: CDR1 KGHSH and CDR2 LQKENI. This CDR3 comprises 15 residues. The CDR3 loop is CASSPRQEESYEQYF. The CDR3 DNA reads TGTGCCAGCTCACCTCGACAGGAGGAGTCCTACGAGCAGTACTTC.

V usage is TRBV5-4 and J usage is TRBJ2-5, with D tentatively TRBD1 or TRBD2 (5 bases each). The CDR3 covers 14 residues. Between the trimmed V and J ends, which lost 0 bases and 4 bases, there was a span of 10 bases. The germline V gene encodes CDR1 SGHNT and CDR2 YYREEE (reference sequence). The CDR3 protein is CASSLEGTRETQYF. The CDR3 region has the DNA TGTGCCAGCAGCTTGGAGGGGACGAGAGAGACCCAGTACTTC.

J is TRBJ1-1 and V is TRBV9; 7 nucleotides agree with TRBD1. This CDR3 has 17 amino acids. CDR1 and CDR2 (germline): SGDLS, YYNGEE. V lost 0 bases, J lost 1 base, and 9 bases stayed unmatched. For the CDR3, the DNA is TGTGCCAGCAGCGTAGTGACAGGGATAGGGTGGAACACTGAAGCTTTCTTT. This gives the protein CASSVVTGIGWNTEAFF.

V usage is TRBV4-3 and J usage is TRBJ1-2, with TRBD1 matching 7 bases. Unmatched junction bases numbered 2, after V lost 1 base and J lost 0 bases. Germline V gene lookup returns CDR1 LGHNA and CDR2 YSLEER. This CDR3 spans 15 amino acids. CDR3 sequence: CASSQAGGSNYGYTF. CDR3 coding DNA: TGCGCCAGCAGCCAAGCAGGGGGATCTAACTATGGCTACACCTTC.